The 10 T cell receptor beta chains below come from one sample, sequenced in a study of cytomegalovirus exposure and HLA in healthy donors. 13 Jbeta primers and 60 Vbeta primers were used for the PCR. Here immunoSEQ multiplex PCR was the method, and the copy in TCRdb shows in-frame clones only, minus some. The sample records 110,000 or so clones, about 15% being singletons. Sequencing was carried out using PBMCs. Receptors were obtained from a female donor in good health and CMV-seronegative.

V is TRBV29-1 and J is TRBJ2-7; weak D call: TRBD2 (6 bases). The CDR3 spans 16 residues. V lost 1 base to trimming and J lost 0 bases, with 16 bases between them. Germline V gives CDR1 SQVTM, CDR2 ANQGSEA. CDR3 sequence (DNA): TGCAGCGTTGAAGCCGGGGGAGCGGGTATCTCCTACGAGCAGTACTTC. Protein product: CSVEAGGAGISYEQYF.

This clone was counted between two and nine times. The rearrangement links TRBV28 to TRBJ2-7, with D unclear. The germline gives CDR1 MDHEN, CDR2 SYDVKM. The CDR3 loop spans 14 amino acids. Trimming stripped 0 bases from V and 4 bases from J, with 10 bases between. This CDR3 reads CASSLWGRRYEQYF. In nucleotides, the CDR3 is TGTGCCAGCAGTTTATGGGGCAGGCGTTACGAGCAGTACTTC.

This clone was observed a few times. The J gene is TRBJ1-2, the V gene TRBV28; a weak D match, TRBD1 (5 bases). CDR3 length: 13 amino acids. Per germline, CDR1 MDHEN and CDR2 SYDVKM. Between the trimmed V and J ends, which lost 5 bases and 4 bases, there was a span of 11 bases. Written as DNA, the CDR3 is TGTGCCAGCAGTCTCCCCGGGGGCTATGGCTACACCTTC. As protein: CASSLPGGYGYTF.

V usage is TRBV7-9 and J usage is TRBJ2-5; TRBD2 matches at 11 bases. The CDR3 has 16 amino acids. Germline V gene data show CDR1 as SEHNR and CDR2 as FQNEAQ (reference sequence). Trimming at V came to 6 bases and at J to 3 bases, leaving 9 bases not matched to a gene. The CDR3 nucleotides read TGTGCCAGCAGTGACGGGACTAGCGGCCCCGAAGAGACCCAGTACTTC. It translates to CASSDGTSGPEETQYF.

This clone has a handful of counts. V is TRBV30 and J is TRBJ1-1; no reliable D call. Germline values: CDR1 GTSNPN, CDR2 SVGIG (reference sequence). This CDR3 is built from 14 residues. Between the trimmed V and J ends, which lost 3 bases and 0 bases, there was a span of 11 bases. This CDR3 is CAWSGSALNTEAFF. The CDR3 DNA is TGTGCCTGGAGCGGGTCAGCATTGAACACTGAAGCTTTCTTT.

This clone appeared a few times. V and J are TRBV5-1 and TRBJ2-1; no definite D call. CDR1 SGHRS and CDR2 YFSETQ come from the germline V gene. The ends were cut back, 1 base at V and 3 bases at J, with 14 bases in the middle. CDR3 length equals 16 residues. CDR3 sequence reads: CASSLLDQELYNEQFF. CDR3 DNA sequence: TGCGCCAGCAGCTTGTTAGATCAGGAACTCTACAATGAGCAGTTCTTC.

This chain joins TRBV18 and TRBJ1-1, with D perhaps matching TRBD1 (5 bases). CDR3 size: 12 residues. Between the trimmed V and J ends, which lost 5 bases and 11 bases, there was a span of 15 bases. CDR1 KGHSH and CDR2 LQKENI come from the germline V gene. In nucleotides, the CDR3 is TGTGCCAGCTCAGCTGACAGTTTGGTGGCTTTCTTT. Its protein is CASSADSLVAFF. The entire variable domain, with the rest obtained from reference TRBV18 and TRBJ1-1, is as follows: NAGVMQNPRHLVRRRGQEARLRCSPMKGHSHVYWYRQLPEEGLKFMVYLQKENIIDESGMPKERFSAEFPKEGPSILRIQQVVRGDSAAYFCASSADSLVAFFGQGTRLTVV.

This clone was found many times. V gene TRBV5-1 combines with J gene TRBJ2-1; 11 bases align to TRBD1. The CDR3 extends over 15 amino acids. Germline values: CDR1 SGHRS, CDR2 YFSETQ. V lost 5 bases, J lost 4 bases, and 5 bases stayed unmatched. CDR3 nucleotide sequence: TGCGCCAGCAGAACCGGGACAGGGGGATACAATGAGCAGTTCTTC. It specifies CASRTGTGGYNEQFF.

This rearrangement joins TRBV29-1 to TRBJ1-2, with D uncertain. Germline V gene sequence: CDR1 SQVTM, CDR2 ANQGSEA. The V end lost 7 bases, the J end lost 6 bases, and 12 bases lay between the germline ends. CDR3 length: 11 amino acids. The CDR3 loop is CSAATRDGYTF. CDR3 nucleotides: TGCAGCGCCGCCACTCGGGATGGCTACACCTTC.

This clone was detected a few times. The V and J genes are TRBV9 and TRBJ1-2, with 7 bases identical to TRBD1. The CDR3 totals 14 residues. Looked up from germline, CDR1 is SGDLS and CDR2 is YYNGEE. V shed 4 bases, J shed 4 bases, and the junction held 7 bases outside the gene matches. The CDR3 loop reads CASSPHDRAYGYTF. In nucleotides, the CDR3 is TGTGCCAGCAGCCCACATGACAGGGCCTATGGCTACACCTTC.